Listed below are T cell receptor beta chains from one sample, sequenced in a study of blood T cell repertoires in COVID-19. Clones were sequenced by immunoSEQ multiplex PCR, and TCRdb holds only the in-frame ones, with some missing. Among around 620,000 clones listed, approximately 90% were seen once. The sequenced sample consisted of peripheral blood. Every receptor here comes from a woman aged 18-29 years with acute or convalescent COVID-19. Both conserved end residues are part of each CDR3. D genes are given only for firm matches. The size of a clone is reported for some rows only, either as once, few or many, or as a class for expanded clones.

v_call	clone_size	d_call	j_call	cdr3_nt	cdr3_aa
TRBV29-1	once	NA	TRBJ1-1	TGCAGCGTTGACACCGAGGAAGCTTTCTTT	CSVDTEEAFF
TRBV9	NA	NA	TRBJ1-2	TGTGCCAGCCAGGGAGGGCCGGTCTATGGCTACACCTTC	CASQGGPVYGYTF
TRBV6-6	NA	NA	TRBJ1-1	TGTGCCAGCACCGGGGGGGTTTACACTGAAGCTTTCTTT	CASTGGVYTEAFF
TRBV7-2	NA	NA	TRBJ2-7	TGTGCCAGCAGCTTAGAGTGGACAGTCTACGAGCAGTACTTC	CASSLEWTVYEQYF
TRBV2	NA	NA	TRBJ2-2	TGTGCCAGCAGCCCGGACACCGGGGAGCTGTTTTTT	CASSPDTGELFF
TRBV3-1/TRBV3-2	NA	TRBD2	TRBJ2-1	TGTGCCAGCAGCCGAACCCCGGGAGGATTATACAATGAGCAGTTCTTC	CASSRTPGGLYNEQFF
TRBV20-1	NA	NA	TRBJ1-4	TGCAGTGCTAGTTACAGGGCCCGCAATGAAAAACTGTTTTTT	CSASYRARNEKLFF
TRBV6-2/TRBV6-3	NA	TRBD2	TRBJ2-1	TGTGCCAGCAGCCTTAGCGGGAGCTCCTACAATGAGCAGTTCTTC	CASSLSGSSYNEQFF
TRBV19	NA	TRBD1	TRBJ1-2	TGTGCCAGTAGTATCGAGACAGGGTGGCCCTATGGCTACACCTTC	CASSIETGWPYGYTF
TRBV5-6	NA	TRBD1	TRBJ2-3	TGTGCCAGCAGCTTCGACAGGGTGGATACGCAGTATTTT	CASSFDRVDTQYF
TRBV5-1	NA	TRBD2	TRBJ2-1	TGCGCCAGCAGCCCCGAGGCCGGGACTAATTCCAATGAGCAGTTCTTC	CASSPEAGTNSNEQFF
TRBV7-6	NA	TRBD1	TRBJ1-2	TGTGCCAGCAGCTCGCCAGGGACAGGGGGAGGCTACACCTTC	CASSSPGTGGGYTF
TRBV5-5	NA	NA	TRBJ1-1	TGTGCCAGCAGCTGGACAGCGAACACTGAAGCTTTCTTT	CASSWTANTEAFF
TRBV7-3	NA	TRBD2	TRBJ2-2	TGTGCCAGCAGCTCGGGACTAGCCCGCACCGGGGAGCTGTTTTTT	CASSSGLARTGELFF
TRBV6-5	once	NA	TRBJ1-1	TGTGCCAGCAGTTACCGTCAGGGGACAAACACTGAAGCTTTCTTT	CASSYRQGTNTEAFF
TRBV4-3	NA	NA	TRBJ1-5	TGCGCCAGCTCACTTATAGGCAATCAGCCCCAGCATTTT	CASSLIGNQPQHF
TRBV5-1	NA	NA	TRBJ2-3	TGCGCCAGCAGCTTGGATATCACAGATACGCAGTATTTT	CASSLDITDTQYF
TRBV5-6	NA	NA	TRBJ2-3	TGTGCCAGCAGCTTCCGGGGGACTAGCACAGATACGCAGTATTTT	CASSFRGTSTDTQYF
TRBV5-1	NA	NA	TRBJ1-5	TGCGCCAGCAGCTTGGGGGCAGGTAACAATCAGCCCCAGCATTTT	CASSLGAGNNQPQHF
TRBV7-6	NA	TRBD1	TRBJ1-5	TGTGCCAGCAGCTTGGGGACAGGTCAGCCCCAGCATTTT	CASSLGTGQPQHF
TRBV19	NA	NA	TRBJ1-3	TGTGCCAGTAGGACAGGCGTCTCTGGAAACACCATATATTTT	CASRTGVSGNTIYF
TRBV21-1	NA	NA	TRBJ2-3	TGTGCCAGCAGCAAAGCGCTTTTTGTGCGCGGGGGGCAGCGTACGCAGTATTTT	CASSKALFVRGGQRTQYF
TRBV10-3	NA	TRBD1	TRBJ1-2	TGTGCCATCAGTGGGACAGGGTTAACGGACTATGGCTACACCTTC	CAISGTGLTDYGYTF
TRBV5-1	NA	TRBD1	TRBJ1-3	TGCGCCAGCAGCTGGGGGACAGGCGAGAGCACCATATATTTT	CASSWGTGESTIYF
TRBV4-1	NA	NA	TRBJ2-1	TGCGCCAGCAGCCAAAGGATGGTGGGGACAATCGAATACAATGAGCAGTTCTTC	CASSQRMVGTIEYNEQFF
TRBV3-1/TRBV3-2	NA	NA	TRBJ2-7	TGTGCCAGCAGCCAAGTCCCGCTTGGGCAGGTAAACTCCTACGAGCAGTACTTC	CASSQVPLGQVNSYEQYF
TRBV4-3	NA	NA	TRBJ1-4	TGCGCCAGCAGCCAAGCTGGGGGCTCTAATGAAAAACTGTTTTTT	CASSQAGGSNEKLFF
TRBV5-6	once	NA	TRBJ1-1	TGTGCCAGCAGCTTGGGGCGGGATGAAGCTTTCTTT	CASSLGRDEAFF
TRBV12-3/TRBV12-4	NA	NA	TRBJ1-2	TGTGCCAGCAGTTTGTGGCGGTTCTATGGCTACACCTTC	CASSLWRFYGYTF
TRBV19	NA	NA	TRBJ1-1	TGTGCCAGTAGTGAAAACAGGGTCGTGAACACTGAAGCTTTCTTT	CASSENRVVNTEAFF
TRBV7-6	NA	NA	TRBJ1-5	TGTGCCAGCAGCGAGCGGCGGGGACAGCCCCAGCATTTT	CASSERRGQPQHF
TRBV2	once	NA	TRBJ1-3	TGTGCCAGCAGGATTCGGCGAGCGGGAAACACCATATATTTT	CASRIRRAGNTIYF
TRBV6-5	NA	NA	TRBJ1-2	TGTGCCAGCAGACCCACAGGGTTTGGTTATGGCTACACCTTC	CASRPTGFGYGYTF
TRBV7-9	NA	TRBD2	TRBJ2-1	TGTGCCAGCAGCTCCCGGACTAGCGGGGTTGAGCAGTTCTTC	CASSSRTSGVEQFF
TRBV28	NA	NA	TRBJ1-1	TGTGCCAGCAGTTTACGCGACACTGAAGCTTTCTTT	CASSLRDTEAFF
TRBV7-9	NA	NA	TRBJ1-1	TGTGCCAGCAGCTCAGCCAGGGGTAAGGACACTGAAGCTTTCTTT	CASSSARGKDTEAFF
TRBV19	NA	TRBD1	TRBJ2-1	TGTGCCAGTAGTAGGACAGGGGTCAATGAGCAGTTCTTC	CASSRTGVNEQFF
TRBV28	NA	NA	TRBJ1-1	TGTGCCAGCAGTTTACCAGGGACTGAAGCTTTCTTT	CASSLPGTEAFF
TRBV6-5	NA	NA	TRBJ1-2	TGTGCCAGCAGTAAATTAGACAGCTTCTATGGCTACACCTTC	CASSKLDSFYGYTF
TRBV7-2	NA	TRBD2	TRBJ2-3	TGTGCCAGCAGCCTTAAGGCTAGCGGGGCAGATACGCAGTATTTT	CASSLKASGADTQYF
TRBV10-3	NA	NA	TRBJ1-5	TGTGCCATCAGTGAGTCGAGGCAGGGGATGAGGAGCAATCAGCCCCAGCATTTT	CAISESRQGMRSNQPQHF
TRBV6-5	NA	NA	TRBJ2-7	TGTGCCAGCAGTTCTGGGACAAGTTCTGGGGAGCAGTACTTC	CASSSGTSSGEQYF
TRBV24-1	NA	TRBD1	TRBJ2-7	TGTGCCACCAGTGAAAGGACAGGTAACCCCTACGAGCAGTACTTC	CATSERTGNPYEQYF
TRBV9	NA	TRBD1	TRBJ2-7	TGTGCCAGCAGCGTAGGCCCCACCTTGGGGACAGCCTCCTACGAGCAGTACTTC	CASSVGPTLGTASYEQYF
TRBV29-1	NA	NA	TRBJ1-2	TGCAGCGTCAGAATCTCTAACTATGGCTACACCTTC	CSVRISNYGYTF
TRBV14	once	TRBD1	TRBJ1-2	TGTGCCAGCAGCCAATCTCGGACAGGGGGCAACTATGGCTACACCTTC	CASSQSRTGGNYGYTF
TRBV12-5	NA	NA	TRBJ2-7	TGTGCTAGTGGGGAACAGCCCTACGAGCAGTACTTC	CASGEQPYEQYF
TRBV11-2	NA	TRBD1	TRBJ1-4	TGTGCCAGCACTCCTTCCGGAACAGGGGGAGAAAAACTGTTTTTT	CASTPSGTGGEKLFF
TRBV27	once	NA	TRBJ2-7	TGTGCCAGCAGGAGGGGAGGAGGGGGCTTTTACGAGCAGTACTTC	CASRRGGGGFYEQYF
TRBV11-2	NA	TRBD2	TRBJ2-1	TGTGCCAGCAGCTTATTCTCCCGCGGGGGAACGGATGAGCAGTTCTTC	CASSLFSRGGTDEQFF
TRBV21-1	NA	NA	TRBJ1-5	TGTGCCAGCAGCAAAGGGACAAACCATAGCAATCAGCCCCAGCATTTT	CASSKGTNHSNQPQHF
TRBV6-4	NA	TRBD1	TRBJ1-6	TGTGCCAGCAGTGGAGACAGGGATTCACCCCTCCACTTT	CASSGDRDSPLHF
TRBV21-1	NA	NA	TRBJ1-1	TGTGCCAGCAGCCTTTCCAGGGTAGGGGACAGGGGTTCCGAAGCTTTCTTT	CASSLSRVGDRGSEAFF
TRBV15	NA	NA	TRBJ1-5	TGTGCCACCAGCAGGACGACGGAGGGACAGCCCCAGCATTTT	CATSRTTEGQPQHF
TRBV5-1	NA	TRBD1	TRBJ1-2	TGCGCCAGCAGCTTGGGACAGGGATCGACAGGCTACACCTTC	CASSLGQGSTGYTF
TRBV4-2	NA	TRBD2	TRBJ2-1	TGTGCCAGCAGCCAAGCAGTAGCGGGGGGCTCCAGCTCCTACAATGAGCAGTTCTTC	CASSQAVAGGSSSYNEQFF
TRBV5-1	NA	TRBD1	TRBJ1-2	TGCGCCAGCAGCTCATGGACGGTGGGGACAGGGAATTGGAACTATGGCTACACCTTC	CASSSWTVGTGNWNYGYTF
TRBV27	NA	NA	TRBJ2-7	TGTGCCAGCAGTGGAGGGGGCCGCTACGAGCAGTACTTC	CASSGGGRYEQYF
TRBV23-1	NA	TRBD1	TRBJ2-7	TGCGCCAGCAGCCCCCCCCCGGGACAGGGTAGCTACGAGCAGTACTTC	CASSPPPGQGSYEQYF
TRBV6-1	NA	TRBD1	TRBJ1-5	TGTGCCAGCAGTGAAGCCGGTAAGGACAGGGCCCATCAGCCCCAGCATTTT	CASSEAGKDRAHQPQHF